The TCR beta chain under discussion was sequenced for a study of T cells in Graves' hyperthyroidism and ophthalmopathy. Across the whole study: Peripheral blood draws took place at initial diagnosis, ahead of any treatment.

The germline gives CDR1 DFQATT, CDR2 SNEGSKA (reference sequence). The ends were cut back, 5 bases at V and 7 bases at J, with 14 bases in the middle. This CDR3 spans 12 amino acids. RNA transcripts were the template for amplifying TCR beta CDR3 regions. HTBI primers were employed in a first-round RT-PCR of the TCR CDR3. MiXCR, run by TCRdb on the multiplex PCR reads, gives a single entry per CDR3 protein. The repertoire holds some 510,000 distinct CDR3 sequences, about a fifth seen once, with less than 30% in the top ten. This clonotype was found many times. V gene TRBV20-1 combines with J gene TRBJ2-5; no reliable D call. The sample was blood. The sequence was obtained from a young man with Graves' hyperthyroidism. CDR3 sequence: CSARLTLGTQYF. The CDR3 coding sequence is TGCAGTGCTCGATTGACCCTCGGGACCCAGTACTTC.